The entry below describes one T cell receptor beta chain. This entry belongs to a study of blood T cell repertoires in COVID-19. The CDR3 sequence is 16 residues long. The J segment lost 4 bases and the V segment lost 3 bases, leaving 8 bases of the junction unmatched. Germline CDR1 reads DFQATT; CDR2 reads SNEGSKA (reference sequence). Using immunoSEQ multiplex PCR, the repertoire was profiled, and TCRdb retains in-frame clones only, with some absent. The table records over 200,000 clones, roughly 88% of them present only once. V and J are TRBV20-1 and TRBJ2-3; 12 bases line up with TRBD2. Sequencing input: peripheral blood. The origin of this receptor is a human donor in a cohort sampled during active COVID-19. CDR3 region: CSASGLAGGASDTQYF. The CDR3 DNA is TGCAGTGCTAGTGGGCTAGCGGGAGGGGCATCAGATACGCAGTATTTT.